In this sample, the clone carrying this T cell receptor (beta chain) turned up a few times. The sample originates from a study of T-cell memory formation after mild COVID-19. TCRdb re-called the 5' RACE reads with MiXCR, one entry per CDR3 protein. This sample carries hundreds of thousands of distinct CDR3 sequences, about 22% of them seen once, and the ten largest clones take about 12%. The source is an adult woman who had mild COVID-19 (a few samples of this study predate the infection). Cell type and time point are not known. Sequencing was performed on PBMCs or a T cell subset sorted from them (not recorded which).

The CDR3 spells CSGVGGNTEAFF. The CDR3 bases are TGCAGTGGCGTAGGGGGGAACACTGAAGCTTTCTTT. The J gene is TRBJ1-1, the V gene TRBV20-1; tentatively, D is TRBD1 (6 bases). Germline CDR1 and CDR2: DFQATT and SNEGSKA (reference sequence). The ends were cut back, 7 bases at V and 1 base at J, with 10 bases in the middle. CDR3 size: 12 residues.